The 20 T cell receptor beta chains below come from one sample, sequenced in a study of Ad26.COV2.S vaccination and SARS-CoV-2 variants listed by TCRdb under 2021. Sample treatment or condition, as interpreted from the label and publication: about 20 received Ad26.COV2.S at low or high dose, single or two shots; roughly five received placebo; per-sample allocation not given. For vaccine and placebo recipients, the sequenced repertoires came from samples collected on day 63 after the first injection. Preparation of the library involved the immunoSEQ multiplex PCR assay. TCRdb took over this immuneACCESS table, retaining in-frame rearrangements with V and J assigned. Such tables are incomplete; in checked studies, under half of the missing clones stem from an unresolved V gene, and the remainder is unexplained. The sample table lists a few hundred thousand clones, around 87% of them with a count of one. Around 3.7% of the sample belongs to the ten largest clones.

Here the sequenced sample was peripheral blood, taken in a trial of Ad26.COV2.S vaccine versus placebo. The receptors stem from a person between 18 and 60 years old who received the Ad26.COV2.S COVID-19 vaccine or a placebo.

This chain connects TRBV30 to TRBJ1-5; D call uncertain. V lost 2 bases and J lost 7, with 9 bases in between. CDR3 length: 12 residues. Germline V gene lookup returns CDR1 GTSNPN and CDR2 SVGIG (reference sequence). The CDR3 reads CAWSYYWQPQHF. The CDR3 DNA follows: TGTGCCTGGAGTTACTATTGGCAGCCCCAGCATTTT.

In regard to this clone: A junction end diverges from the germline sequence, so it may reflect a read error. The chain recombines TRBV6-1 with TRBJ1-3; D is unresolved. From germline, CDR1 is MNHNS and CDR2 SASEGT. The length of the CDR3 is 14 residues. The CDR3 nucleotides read TGTGCCAGCAGGGAAGGACCTTCTGGAAACACCATATATTTT. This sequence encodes CASREGPSGNTIYF.

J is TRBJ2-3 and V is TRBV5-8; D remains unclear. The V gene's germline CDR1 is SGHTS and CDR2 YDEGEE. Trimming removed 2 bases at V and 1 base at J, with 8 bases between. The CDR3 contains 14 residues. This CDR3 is CASSFGPGTDTQYF. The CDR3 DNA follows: TGTGCCAGCAGCTTTGGCCCCGGCACAGATACGCAGTATTTT.

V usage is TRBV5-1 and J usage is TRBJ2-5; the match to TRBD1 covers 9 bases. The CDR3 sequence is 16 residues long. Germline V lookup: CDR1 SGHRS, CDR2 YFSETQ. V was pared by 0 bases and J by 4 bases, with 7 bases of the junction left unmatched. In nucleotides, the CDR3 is TGCGCCAGCAGCTTGGGGACAGGGGTGACAGTAGAGACCCAGTACTTC. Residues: CASSLGTGVTVETQYF.

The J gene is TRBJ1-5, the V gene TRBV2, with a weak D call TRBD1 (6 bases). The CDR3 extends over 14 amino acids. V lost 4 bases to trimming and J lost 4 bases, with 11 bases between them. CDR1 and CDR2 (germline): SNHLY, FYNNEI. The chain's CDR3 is CASSVGRGNQPQHF. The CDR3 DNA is TGTGCCAGCAGTGTGGGGAGGGGGAATCAGCCCCAGCATTTT.

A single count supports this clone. The CDR3 reads CASSKVFRNSPLHF. CDR3 coding DNA: TGTGCCAGTTCCAAGGTGTTTAGGAATTCACCCCTCCACTTT. The rearrangement links TRBV19 to TRBJ1-6; D gene unclear. CDR1 is LNHDA, CDR2 SQIVND, per germline (reference sequence). V was trimmed by 8 bases and J by 7 bases, leaving 15 bases between them. The length of the CDR3 is 14 residues.

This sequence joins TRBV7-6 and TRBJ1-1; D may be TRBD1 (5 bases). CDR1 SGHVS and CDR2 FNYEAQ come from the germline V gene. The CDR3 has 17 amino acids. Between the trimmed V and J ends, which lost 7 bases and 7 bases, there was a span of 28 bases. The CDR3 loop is CASTLAPPALGRDEAFF. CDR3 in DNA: TGTGCCAGCACCCTAGCCCCCCCCGCGCTGGGGCGCGATGAAGCTTTCTTT.

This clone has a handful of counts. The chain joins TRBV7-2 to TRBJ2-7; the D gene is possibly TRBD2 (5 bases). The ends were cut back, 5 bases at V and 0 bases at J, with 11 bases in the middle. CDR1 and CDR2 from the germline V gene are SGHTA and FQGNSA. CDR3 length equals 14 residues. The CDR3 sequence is CASSPRTFSYEQYF. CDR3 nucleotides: TGTGCCAGCAGCCCCCGGACTTTCTCCTACGAGCAGTACTTC.

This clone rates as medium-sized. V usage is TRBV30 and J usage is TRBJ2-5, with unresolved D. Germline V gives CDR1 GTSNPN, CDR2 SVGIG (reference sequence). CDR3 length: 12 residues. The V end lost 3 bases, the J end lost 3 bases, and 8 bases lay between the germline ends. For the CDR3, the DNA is TGTGCCTGGAGGTCTCTTAAAGAGACCCAGTACTTC. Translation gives CAWRSLKETQYF. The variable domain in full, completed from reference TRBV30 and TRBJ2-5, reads SQTIHQWPATLVQPVGSPLSLECTVEGTSNPNLYWYRQAAGRGLQLLFYSVGIGQISSEVPQNLSASRPQDRQFILSSKKLLLSDSGFYLCAWRSLKETQYFGPGTRLLVL.

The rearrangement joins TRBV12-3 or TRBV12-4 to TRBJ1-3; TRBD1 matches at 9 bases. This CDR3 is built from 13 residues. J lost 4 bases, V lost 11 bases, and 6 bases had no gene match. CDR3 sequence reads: CALRTGAGNTIYF. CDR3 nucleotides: TGTGCCCTGAGGACAGGGGCCGGAAACACCATATATTTT.

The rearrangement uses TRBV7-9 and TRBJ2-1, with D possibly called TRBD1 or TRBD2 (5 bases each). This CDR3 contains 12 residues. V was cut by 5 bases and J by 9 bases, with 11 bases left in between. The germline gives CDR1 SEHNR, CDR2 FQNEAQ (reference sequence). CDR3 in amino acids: CASSPEGSEQFF. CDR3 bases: TGTGCCAGCAGCCCTGAGGGGTCTGAGCAGTTCTTC.

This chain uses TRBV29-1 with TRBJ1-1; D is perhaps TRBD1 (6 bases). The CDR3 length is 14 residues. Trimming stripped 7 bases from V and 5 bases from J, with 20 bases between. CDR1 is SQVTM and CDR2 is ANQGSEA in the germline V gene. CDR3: CSARPPQGYTEAFF. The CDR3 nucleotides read TGCAGCGCACGACCCCCACAGGGTTATACTGAAGCTTTCTTT.

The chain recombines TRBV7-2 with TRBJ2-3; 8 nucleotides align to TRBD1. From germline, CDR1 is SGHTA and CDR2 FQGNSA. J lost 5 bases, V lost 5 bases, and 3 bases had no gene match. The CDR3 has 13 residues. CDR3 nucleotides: TGTGCCAGCAGCCTGACAGGGGAAGATACGCAGTATTTT. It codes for CASSLTGEDTQYF. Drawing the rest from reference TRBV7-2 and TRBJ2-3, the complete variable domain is GAGVSQSPSNKVTEKGKDVELRCDPISGHTALYWYRQSLGQGLEFLIYFQGNSAPDKSGLPSDRFSAERTGGSVSTLTIQRTQQEDSAVYLCASSLTGEDTQYFGPGTRLTVL.

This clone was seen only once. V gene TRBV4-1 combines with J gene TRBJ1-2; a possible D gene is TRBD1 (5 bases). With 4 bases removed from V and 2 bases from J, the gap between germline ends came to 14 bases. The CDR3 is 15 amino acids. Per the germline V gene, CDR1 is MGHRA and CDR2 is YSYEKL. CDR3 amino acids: CASSPRGVTNYGYTF. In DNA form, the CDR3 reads TGCGCCAGCAGCCCACGGGGGGTGACGAACTATGGCTACACCTTC.

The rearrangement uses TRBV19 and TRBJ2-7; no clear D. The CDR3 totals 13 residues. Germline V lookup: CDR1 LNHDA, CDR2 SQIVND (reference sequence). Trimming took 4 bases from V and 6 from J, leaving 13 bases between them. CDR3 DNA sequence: TGTGCCAGTAGTAAAGGGTGGTTAGGCGAGCAGTACTTC. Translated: CASSKGWLGEQYF.

The CDR3 here is CASSTRTETDTQYF. The CDR3 nucleotides read TGTGCCAGCAGCACAAGGACAGAAACAGATACGCAGTATTTT. The chain employs TRBV13 and TRBJ2-3, with a possible D match to TRBD1 (6 bases). V was clipped by 5 bases and J by 3 bases, with 12 bases between them. This CDR3 contains 14 residues. CDR1 is PRHDT, CDR2 FYEKMQ, per germline (reference sequence).

The CDR3 protein is CSASPVRSGSPLHF. The CDR3 coding sequence is TGCAGTGCTAGTCCTGTTCGATCGGGATCACCCCTCCACTTT. The chain is built from TRBV20-1 and TRBJ1-6; unclear D gene. V shed 3 bases and J shed 10 bases, with 16 bases lying between them. Germline values: CDR1 DFQATT, CDR2 SNEGSKA (reference sequence). CDR3 length: 14 amino acids.

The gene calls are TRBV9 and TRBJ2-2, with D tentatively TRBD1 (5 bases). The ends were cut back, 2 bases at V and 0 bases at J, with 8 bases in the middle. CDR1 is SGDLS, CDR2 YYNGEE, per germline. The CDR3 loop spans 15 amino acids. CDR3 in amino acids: CASSVRTTNTGELFF. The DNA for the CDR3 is TGTGCCAGCAGCGTCCGGACAACGAACACCGGGGAGCTGTTTTTT. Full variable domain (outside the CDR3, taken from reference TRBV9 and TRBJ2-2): DSGVTQTPKHLITATGQRVTLRCSPRSGDLSVYWYQQSLDQGLQFLIQYYNGEERAKGNILERFSAQQFPDLHSELNLSSLELGDSALYFCASSVRTTNTGELFFGEGSRLTVL.

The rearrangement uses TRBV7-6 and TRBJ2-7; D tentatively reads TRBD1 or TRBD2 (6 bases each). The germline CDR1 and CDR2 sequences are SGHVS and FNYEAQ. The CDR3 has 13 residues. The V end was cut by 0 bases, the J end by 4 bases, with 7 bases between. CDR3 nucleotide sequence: TGTGCCAGCAGCTTAGCAGGGGGGTACGAGCAGTACTTC. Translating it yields CASSLAGGYEQYF.

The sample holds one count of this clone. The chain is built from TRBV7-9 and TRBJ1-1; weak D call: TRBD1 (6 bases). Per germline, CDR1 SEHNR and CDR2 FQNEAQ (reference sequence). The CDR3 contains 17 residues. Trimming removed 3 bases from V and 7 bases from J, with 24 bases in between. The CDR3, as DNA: TGTGCCAGCAGCTTTACAGGGTCGGGCTCTCTATCGGTTGAAGCTTTCTTT. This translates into CASSFTGSGSLSVEAFF.